This T cell receptor (beta chain) was obtained from a study of cytotoxic CD8 clonotypes in ibrutinib-treated CLL. The V and J ends lost 2 bases and 0 bases respectively, with 10 bases between them. The V gene's germline CDR1 is SGHRS and CDR2 YFSETQ. This CDR3 comprises 15 residues. Clones were read by immunoSEQ multiplex PCR, and TCRdb kept only the in-frame ones, dropping some. The table includes around 310,000 clones, around four fifths detected once. Sequencing used PBMCs, obtained before ibrutinib treatment. The rearrangement uses TRBV5-1 and TRBJ2-3; perhaps TRBD2 as D (6 bases). This clonotype was obtained from a human donor with chronic lymphocytic leukemia. CDR3 amino acids: CASSFSGASTDTQYF. The CDR3 bases are TGCGCCAGCAGCTTCTCGGGAGCTAGCACAGATACGCAGTATTTT.